These T cell receptor beta chains were read from a single sample in a study of beta chain features in type 1 diabetes. Clones were read by immunoSEQ multiplex PCR, and TCRdb kept only the in-frame ones, dropping some. Among roughly 140,000 clones listed, 6.9% were seen once. The sample was central memory CD4+ T cells from blood. The receptor set was obtained from a woman aged 30 to 39 in good health. Each CDR3 is given with its conserved first and last residue. D genes are given only for firm matches. Not all rows give a size; the values are once, few, many and, for expanded clones, a class.

abundance	v_gene	j_gene	d_gene	CDR3aa	CDR3nt
few	TRBV6-6	TRBJ2-3	TRBD2	CASATSGNTDTQYF	TGTGCCAGCGCCACTAGCGGAAACACAGATACGCAGTATTTT
-	TRBV14	TRBJ2-1	-	CASSQDLKVVGDNEQFF	TGTGCCAGCAGCCAAGATTTAAAGGTCGTTGGAGACAATGAGCAGTTCTTC
-	TRBV4-2	TRBJ2-5	-	CASSQDPRKTQYF	TGTGCCAGCAGCCAAGATCCTAGAAAGACCCAGTACTTC
-	TRBV15	TRBJ2-1	-	CATSRGGTRGEQFF	TGTGCCACCAGCAGAGGAGGAACCAGAGGTGAGCAGTTCTTC
-	TRBV30	TRBJ2-3	TRBD2	CAWSITSGSADTQYF	TGTGCCTGGAGTATTACTAGCGGGAGCGCAGATACGCAGTATTTT
-	TRBV6-6	TRBJ2-1	-	CASTAGTSGEQFF	TGTGCCAGCACCGCCGGGACTTCGGGGGAGCAGTTCTTC
-	TRBV9	TRBJ1-1	-	CASIETGYTEAFF	TGTGCCAGCATCGAAACAGGGTACACTGAAGCTTTCTTT
many	TRBV4-3	TRBJ2-3	TRBD2	CASSQTFSGGSTDTQYF	TGCGCCAGCAGCCAAACCTTTAGCGGGGGGAGCACAGATACGCAGTATTTT
-	TRBV5-1	TRBJ2-5	-	CASSLKLAPETQYF	TGCGCCAGCAGCTTGAAACTAGCCCCAGAGACCCAGTACTTC
-	TRBV19	TRBJ2-3	-	CASSPRGRTSTDTQYF	TGTGCCAGTAGTCCGCGAGGACGGACTAGCACAGATACGCAGTATTTT
many	TRBV7-9	TRBJ2-1	-	CASRPQADNNEQFF	TGTGCCAGCAGGCCCCAGGCTGACAACAATGAGCAGTTCTTC
-	TRBV29-1	TRBJ1-2	TRBD1	CSVEDQDRGQIYTF	TGCAGCGTTGAAGATCAAGACAGGGGCCAGATCTACACCTTC
few	TRBV28	TRBJ1-1	TRBD1	CASSLPGGTGAFF	TGTGCCAGCAGTCTGCCAGGGGGCACTGGAGCTTTCTTT
-	TRBV6-5	TRBJ2-7	TRBD1	CASSYTPDRFYEQYF	TGTGCCAGCAGTTACACCCCGGACAGGTTCTACGAGCAGTACTTC
few	TRBV6-4	TRBJ2-3	-	CASSDSGRGNTDTQYF	TGTGCCAGCAGTGACTCGGGTCGGGGAAACACAGATACGCAGTATTTT
once	TRBV5-4	TRBJ1-4	TRBD1	CASSRRTGGNEKLFF	TGTGCCAGCAGCCGACGGACAGGGGGCAACGAAAAACTGTTTTTT
few	TRBV14	TRBJ1-1	TRBD1	CASRRQGNTEAFF	TGTGCCAGCAGACGACAGGGGAATACTGAAGCTTTCTTT
-	TRBV14	TRBJ2-5	TRBD2	CASSGLAGIWGQETQYF	TGTGCCAGCTCGGGACTAGCGGGAATTTGGGGACAAGAGACCCAGTACTTC
few	TRBV18	TRBJ2-5	-	CASSPGLQETQYF	TGTGCCAGCTCACCGGGACTTCAAGAGACCCAGTACTTC
few	TRBV28	TRBJ2-3	-	CASSTQPVGGSTDTQYF	TGTGCCAGCAGTACTCAACCCGTTGGCGGAAGCACAGATACGCAGTATTTT
few	TRBV5-1	TRBJ2-7	-	CASSLAEGQDGYEQYF	TGCGCCAGCAGCTTGGCGGAAGGACAAGATGGTTACGAGCAGTACTTC
few	TRBV9	TRBJ2-3	-	CASSGRDWSPHTQYF	TGTGCCAGCAGCGGCCGGGACTGGTCCCCACATACGCAGTATTTT
-	TRBV28	TRBJ2-7	TRBD1	CASSCYGQAETCTSYEQYF	TGTGCCAGCAGTTGCTATGGACAGGCGGAGACATGTACCTCCTACGAGCAGTACTTC
-	TRBV29-1	TRBJ1-2	-	CSVDNRPRTNYGYTF	TGCAGCGTAGACAACCGCCCCCGGACTAACTATGGCTACACCTTC
-	TRBV18	TRBJ2-1	-	CASSPPGTDNEQFF	TGTGCCAGCTCACCCCCCGGGACTGACAATGAGCAGTTCTTC
few	TRBV6-1	TRBJ1-5	TRBD1	CASSELDRGRQPQHF	TGTGCCAGCAGTGAACTCGACAGGGGGCGACAGCCCCAGCATTTT
many	TRBV18	TRBJ2-2	TRBD1	CASSQLTTGDLYTGELFF	TGTGCCAGCTCACAACTAACAACAGGGGATTTGTACACCGGGGAGCTGTTTTTT
few	TRBV10-3	TRBJ2-7	TRBD2	CAITGREGSYEQYF	TGTGCCATCACTGGACGGGAGGGCTCCTACGAGCAGTACTTC
many	TRBV7-9	TRBJ1-4	-	CASSSGTGTDNEKLFF	TGTGCCAGCAGCTCAGGAACCGGGACTGATAATGAAAAACTGTTTTTT
few	TRBV7-9	TRBJ1-1	TRBD1	CASFSGQGMNTEAFF	TGTGCCAGCTTTTCGGGACAGGGGATGAACACTGAAGCTTTCTTT
few	TRBV6-1	TRBJ1-5	-	CASSEAGGGQPQHF	TGTGCCAGCAGTGAAGCGGGGGGGGGTCAGCCCCAGCATTTT
-	TRBV7-6	TRBJ2-3	TRBD2	CASSRKGLAELTDTQYF	TGTGCCAGCAGCCGAAAGGGACTAGCGGAGCTCACAGATACGCAGTATTTT
few	TRBV28	TRBJ2-3	TRBD2	CASSTSLAGKTDTQYF	TGTGCCAGCAGTACCTCACTAGCGGGAAAGACAGATACGCAGTATTTT
few	TRBV18	TRBJ2-7	-	CASSGYHRVAYEQYF	TGTGCCAGCTCAGGATATCACAGGGTTGCCTACGAGCAGTACTTC
few	TRBV2	TRBJ2-3	-	CASSGWRLTGGDTQYF	TGTGCCAGCAGTGGTTGGCGGCTCACCGGAGGGGATACGCAGTATTTT
few	TRBV7-2	TRBJ2-3	-	CASSLVASSQGGTDTQYF	TGTGCCAGCAGCTTAGTAGCCTCTTCACAGGGAGGCACAGATACGCAGTATTTT
few	TRBV18	TRBJ2-5	-	CASSPTGSATETQYF	TGTGCCAGCTCACCCACAGGGTCGGCGACGGAGACCCAGTACTTC
few	TRBV15	TRBJ2-3	TRBD2	CATSRGLITADTQYF	TGTGCCACCAGCAGGGGACTAATCACAGCAGATACGCAGTATTTT
many	TRBV15	TRBJ2-6	TRBD1	CATSRDRGRGANVLTF	TGTGCCACCAGCAGGGACAGGGGACGAGGGGCCAACGTCCTGACTTTC
few	TRBV6-1	TRBJ1-2	-	CASSETPLVGAANYGYTF	TGTGCCAGCAGTGAAACCCCTCTGGTGGGGGCCGCTAACTATGGCTACACCTTC
-	TRBV5-1	TRBJ2-2	-	CASSFRSMNTGELFF	TGCGCCAGCAGCTTTCGGAGTATGAACACCGGGGAGCTGTTTTTT
-	TRBV9	TRBJ2-7	TRBD2	CASSARPGLAGGKNEQYF	TGTGCCAGCAGCGCCAGACCAGGACTAGCGGGAGGGAAAAACGAGCAGTACTTC
many	TRBV30	TRBJ1-2	-	CAWSRNRDGYTF	TGTGCCTGGAGCCGTAATCGGGATGGCTACACCTTC
many	TRBV30	TRBJ1-1	-	CAWREQQDTEAFF	TGTGCCTGGAGGGAACAGCAAGACACTGAAGCTTTCTTT
many	TRBV30	TRBJ2-7	TRBD1	CAWLGQGDEQYF	TGTGCCTGGCTGGGACAGGGAGACGAGCAGTACTTC
-	TRBV5-1	TRBJ2-3	TRBD2	CASSTGLGTDTQYF	TGCGCCAGCAGCACAGGACTAGGCACAGATACGCAGTATTTT
-	TRBV11-2	TRBJ1-1	-	CASSPTGGGTEAFF	TGTGCCAGCAGCCCAACCGGGGGAGGTACTGAAGCTTTCTTT
-	TRBV6-1	TRBJ1-2	TRBD1	CASSEPGQTGYTF	TGTGCCAGCAGTGAACCGGGACAGACAGGCTACACCTTC
many	TRBV4-3	TRBJ2-2	-	CASSQGTVYTGELFF	TGCGCCAGCAGCCAAGGGACAGTTTACACCGGGGAGCTGTTTTTT
-	TRBV4-2	TRBJ2-1	TRBD2	CASRGDYRSDEQFF	TGTGCCAGCAGGGGGGACTATAGGAGCGATGAGCAGTTCTTC
-	TRBV7-3	TRBJ2-1	TRBD1	CASSKSTGGENEQFF	TGTGCCAGCAGCAAATCTACAGGGGGTGAAAATGAGCAGTTCTTC